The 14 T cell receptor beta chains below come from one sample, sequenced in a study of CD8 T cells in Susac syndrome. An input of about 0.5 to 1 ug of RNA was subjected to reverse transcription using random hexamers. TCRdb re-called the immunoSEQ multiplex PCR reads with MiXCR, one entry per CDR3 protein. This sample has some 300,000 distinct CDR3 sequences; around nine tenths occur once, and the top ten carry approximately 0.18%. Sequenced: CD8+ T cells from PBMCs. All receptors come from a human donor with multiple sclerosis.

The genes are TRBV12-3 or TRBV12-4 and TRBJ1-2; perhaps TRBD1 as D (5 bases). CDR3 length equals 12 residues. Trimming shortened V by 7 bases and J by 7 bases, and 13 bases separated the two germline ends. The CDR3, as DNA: TGTGCCAGCAATCACCCGGGGGGTGGCTACACCTTC. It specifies CASNHPGGGYTF.

The CDR3 region is CASSNTGTGGPWDEQFF. Here the CDR3 DNA reads TGTGCCAGCAGTAATACCGGGACAGGGGGCCCCTGGGATGAGCAGTTCTTC. This chain uses TRBV28 with TRBJ2-1; 12 nucleotides align to TRBD1. The CDR3 totals 17 residues. V lost 5 bases to trimming and J lost 8 bases; unmatched junction nucleotides: 13. CDR1 MDHEN and CDR2 SYDVKM come from the germline V gene.

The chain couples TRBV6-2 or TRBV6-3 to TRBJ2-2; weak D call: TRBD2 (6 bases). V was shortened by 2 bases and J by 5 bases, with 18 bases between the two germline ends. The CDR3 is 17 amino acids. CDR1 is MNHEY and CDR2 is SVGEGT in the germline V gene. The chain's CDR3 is CASSYRLAREGTGELFF. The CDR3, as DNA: TGTGCCAGCAGTTACAGGCTAGCGCGAGAAGGAACCGGGGAGCTGTTTTTT.

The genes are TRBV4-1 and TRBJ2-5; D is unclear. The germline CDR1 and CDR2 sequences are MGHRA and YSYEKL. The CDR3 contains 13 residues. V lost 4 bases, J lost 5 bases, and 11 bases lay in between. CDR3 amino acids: CASSLLPGETQYF. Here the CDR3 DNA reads TGCGCCAGCAGCCTCCTCCCCGGCGAGACCCAGTACTTC.

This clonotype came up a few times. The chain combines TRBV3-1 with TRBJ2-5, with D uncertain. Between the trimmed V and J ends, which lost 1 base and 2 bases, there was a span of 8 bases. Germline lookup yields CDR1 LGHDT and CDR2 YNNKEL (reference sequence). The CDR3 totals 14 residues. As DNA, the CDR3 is TGTGCCAGCAGCCAAGCGGTGGGTCAAGAGACCCAGTACTTC. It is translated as CASSQAVGQETQYF.

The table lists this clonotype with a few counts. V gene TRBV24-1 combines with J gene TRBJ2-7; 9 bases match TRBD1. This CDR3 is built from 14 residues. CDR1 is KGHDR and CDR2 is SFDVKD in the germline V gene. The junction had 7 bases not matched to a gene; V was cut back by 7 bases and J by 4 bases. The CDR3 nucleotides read TGTGCCACCAGCCCAGGGACAGGGCAGTACGAGCAGTACTTC. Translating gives CATSPGTGQYEQYF.

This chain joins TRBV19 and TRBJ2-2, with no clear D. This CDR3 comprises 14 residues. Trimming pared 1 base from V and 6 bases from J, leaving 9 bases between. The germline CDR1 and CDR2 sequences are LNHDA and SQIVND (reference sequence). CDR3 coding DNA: TGTGCCAGTAGTATAGGAGCAGGCGCCGGGGAGCTGTTTTTT. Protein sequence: CASSIGAGAGELFF. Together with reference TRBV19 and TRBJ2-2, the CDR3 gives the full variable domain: DGGITQSPKYLFRKEGQNVTLSCEQNLNHDAMYWYRQDPGQGLRLIYYSQIVNDFQKGDIAEGYSVSREKKESFPLTVTSAQKNPTAFYLCASSIGAGAGELFFGEGSRLTVL.

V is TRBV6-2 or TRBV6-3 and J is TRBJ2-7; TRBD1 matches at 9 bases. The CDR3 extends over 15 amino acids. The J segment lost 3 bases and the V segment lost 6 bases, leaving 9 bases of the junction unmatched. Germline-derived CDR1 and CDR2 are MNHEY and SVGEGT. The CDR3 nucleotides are TGTGCCAGCAGACCGGGACAGGGCCCTTTCTACGAGCAGTACTTC. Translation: CASRPGQGPFYEQYF.

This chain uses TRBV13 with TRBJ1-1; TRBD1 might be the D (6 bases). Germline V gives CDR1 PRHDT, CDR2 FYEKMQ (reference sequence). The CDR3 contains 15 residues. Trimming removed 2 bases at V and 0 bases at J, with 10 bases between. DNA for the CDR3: TGTGCCAGCAGCTTACGTGGACAGATGAACACTGAAGCTTTCTTT. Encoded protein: CASSLRGQMNTEAFF.

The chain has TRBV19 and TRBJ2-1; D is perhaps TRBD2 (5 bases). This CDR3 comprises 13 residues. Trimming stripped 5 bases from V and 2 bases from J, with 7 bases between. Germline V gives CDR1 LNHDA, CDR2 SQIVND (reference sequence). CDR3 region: CASSFGTYNEQFF. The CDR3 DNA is TGTGCCAGTAGTTTCGGGACCTACAATGAGCAGTTCTTC.

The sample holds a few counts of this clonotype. The CDR3 spells CASSQGLGQPQHF. Written as DNA, the CDR3 is TGTGCCAGCAGTCAGGGGTTAGGGCAGCCCCAGCATTTT. This chain uses TRBV28 with TRBJ1-5; a possible D gene is TRBD1 (6 bases). Germline V CDR1 and CDR2: MDHEN, SYDVKM. CDR3 size: 13 residues. V was shortened by 5 bases and J by 7 bases, with 12 bases between the two germline ends.

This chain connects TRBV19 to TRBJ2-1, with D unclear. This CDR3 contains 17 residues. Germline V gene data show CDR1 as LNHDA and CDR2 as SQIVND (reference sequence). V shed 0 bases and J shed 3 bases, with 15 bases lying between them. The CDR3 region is CASSIDEGADLYNEQFF. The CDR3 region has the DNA TGTGCCAGTAGTATAGACGAAGGAGCCGATCTCTACAATGAGCAGTTCTTC.

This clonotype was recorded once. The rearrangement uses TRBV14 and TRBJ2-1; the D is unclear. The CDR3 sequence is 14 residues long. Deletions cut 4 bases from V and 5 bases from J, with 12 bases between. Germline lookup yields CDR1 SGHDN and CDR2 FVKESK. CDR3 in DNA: TGTGCCAGCAGCCCCCTAGGCAGCAACAATGAGCAGTTCTTC. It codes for CASSPLGSNNEQFF.

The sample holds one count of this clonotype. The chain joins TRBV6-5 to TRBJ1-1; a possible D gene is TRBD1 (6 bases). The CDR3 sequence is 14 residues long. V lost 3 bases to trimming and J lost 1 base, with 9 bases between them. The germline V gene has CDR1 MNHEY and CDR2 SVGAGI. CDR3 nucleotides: TGTGCCAGCAGTTATTCGACAGGGAACACTGAAGCTTTCTTT. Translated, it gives CASSYSTGNTEAFF.